The 10 T cell receptor beta chains below all came from one sample that was sequenced in a study of cytomegalovirus exposure and HLA in healthy donors. In the PCR, 60 Vbeta and 13 Jbeta primers were used. Sequencing was performed with immunoSEQ multiplex PCR; in TCRdb, only in-frame clones are kept and a portion is missing. In all, the sample yields 40,000 to 50,000 clones. The sample comprised PBMCs. These receptor sequences come from a woman between 25 and 40 years old in good health and CMV-seronegative.

The chain joins TRBV9 to TRBJ1-5; D is unresolved. The ends were cut back, 2 bases at V and 4 bases at J, with 13 bases in the middle. Germline V gene data show CDR1 as SGDLS and CDR2 as YYNGEE. The CDR3 extends over 15 amino acids. The CDR3 sequence is CASSVGARANQPQHF. The CDR3 DNA sequence: TGTGCCAGCAGCGTCGGAGCGAGGGCAAATCAGCCCCAGCATTTT.

V gene TRBV18 combines with J gene TRBJ2-7; TRBD2 matches 7 bases. This CDR3 comprises 15 residues. Germline CDR1 is KGHSH and CDR2 is LQKENI. Trimming at V came to 3 bases and at J to 3 bases, leaving 8 bases not matched to a gene. The CDR3 is CASSPQGRVNYEQYF. CDR3 bases: TGTGCCAGCTCACCTCAAGGGAGGGTTAACTACGAGCAGTACTTC.

V gene TRBV30 combines with J gene TRBJ2-7, with D perhaps TRBD1 (6 bases). This CDR3 is built from 13 residues. V shed 5 bases and J shed 2 bases, with 13 bases lying between them. Germline V gene data show CDR1 as GTSNPN and CDR2 as SVGIG (reference sequence). The CDR3 sequence: CAWAGDRPYEQYF. CDR3 bases: TGTGCCTGGGCAGGTGACAGGCCCTACGAGCAGTACTTC.

J is TRBJ2-7 and V is TRBV28, with D possibly being TRBD2 (5 bases). The CDR3 covers 15 residues. V dropped 6 bases and J dropped 3 bases, with 18 bases sitting between them. From germline, CDR1 is MDHEN and CDR2 SYDVKM. The DNA for the CDR3 is TGTGCCAGCAGCTCCCCTGGTAGCGACCACTACGAGCAGTACTTC. Protein product: CASSSPGSDHYEQYF.

The CDR3 DNA sequence: TGTGCCAGCAGGCAAACAGGGTTCAATCAGCCCCAGCATTTT. Amino acids: CASRQTGFNQPQHF. The rearrangement joins TRBV6-5 to TRBJ1-5; TRBD1 might be the D (6 bases). Trimming took 6 bases from V and 3 from J, leaving 12 bases between them. The CDR3 spans 14 residues. CDR1 and CDR2 from the germline V gene are MNHEY and SVGAGI.

This chain joins TRBV29-1 and TRBJ1-2; TRBD1 is a possible D gene (5 bases). Germline CDR1 SQVTM, CDR2 ANQGSEA. V shed 4 bases and J shed 3 bases, with 15 bases lying between them. The CDR3 length is 14 residues. CDR3 residues: CSVGSMEGHYGYTF. As DNA, the CDR3 is TGCAGCGTTGGATCTATGGAGGGGCACTATGGCTACACCTTC.

J is TRBJ2-7 and V is TRBV19; D may be TRBD2 (6 bases). Germline V lookup: CDR1 LNHDA, CDR2 SQIVND (reference sequence). Trimming pared 7 bases from V and 5 bases from J, leaving 15 bases between. There are 13 residues in the CDR3. CDR3 loop: CASTPTGVDEQYF. As DNA, the CDR3 is TGTGCCAGTACCCCGACGGGGGTGGACGAGCAGTACTTC. Full variable domain (missing parts from reference TRBV19 and TRBJ2-7): DGGITQSPKYLFRKEGQNVTLSCEQNLNHDAMYWYRQDPGQGLRLIYYSQIVNDFQKGDIAEGYSVSREKKESFPLTVTSAQKNPTAFYLCASTPTGVDEQYFGPGTRLTVT.

The CDR3 reads CAWRTRLAGLSGANVLTF. The DNA of the CDR3 is TGTGCCTGGAGGACCCGACTAGCGGGTCTCTCTGGGGCCAACGTCCTGACTTTC. The chain links TRBV30 to TRBJ2-6; 10 positions match TRBD2. This CDR3 contains 18 residues. Trimming took 3 bases from V and 0 from J; bases not matched to a gene: 8. Per the germline V gene, CDR1 is GTSNPN and CDR2 is SVGIG (reference sequence).

The chain has TRBV10-3 and TRBJ1-5, with D hard to call. Germline assignment: CDR1 ENHRY and CDR2 SYGVKD. This CDR3 contains 14 residues. Trimming took off 0 bases at V and 2 bases at J, with 5 bases between the two ends. DNA for the CDR3: TGTGCCATCAGTGAGTCCTTAGGCAATCAGCCCCAGCATTTT. Its protein product is CAISESLGNQPQHF.

CDR3 residues: CASSQLVGPNQPQHF. Written as DNA, the CDR3 is TGCGCCAGCAGCCAACTGGTGGGGCCCAATCAGCCCCAGCATTTT. This rearrangement joins TRBV4-1 to TRBJ1-5, with D maybe TRBD1 (5 bases). V was cut by 2 bases and J by 3 bases, with 11 bases left in between. The CDR3 is made up of 15 amino acids. CDR1 and CDR2 (germline): MGHRA, YSYEKL.